This passage covers 26 T cell receptor beta chains from one sample sequenced in a study of technical replicates of blood from several donors. The repertoire was sequenced with immunoSEQ multiplex PCR; TCRdb's copy has only in-frame clones and lacks some. The sample shows roughly 80,000 clones, about 94% of them seen only once. The sequencing sample was made of T cells isolated from PBMCs. Receptors originate from a human donor in good health.

The chain links TRBV7-9 to TRBJ1-4, with D possibly TRBD1 on 6 matching bases. Trimming cost V 6 bases and J 6 bases, with 17 bases left between them. Per germline, CDR1 SEHNR and CDR2 FQNEAQ (reference sequence). The CDR3 runs 15 residues. As DNA, the CDR3 is TGTGCCAGCAGATATTCAGGGGATCTGGATGAAAAACTGTTTTTT. This translates into CASRYSGDLDEKLFF. Looking up the rest from reference TRBV7-9 and TRBJ1-4 gives the full variable domain: DTGVSQNPRHKITKRGQNVTFRCDPISEHNRLYWYRQTLGQGPEFLTYFQNEAQLEKSRLLSDRFSAERPKGSFSTLEIQRTEQGDSAMYLCASRYSGDLDEKLFFGSGTQLSVL.

This chain joins TRBV4-1 and TRBJ2-3; D unclear. Germline V gives CDR1 MGHRA, CDR2 YSYEKL. This CDR3 comprises 15 residues. Trimming removed 0 bases from V and 4 bases from J, with 11 bases in between. The CDR3 region has the DNA TGCGCCAGCAGCCAAGAGAGGCAGCGAGCAGATACGCAGTATTTT. It translates to CASSQERQRADTQYF.

V usage is TRBV11-2 and J usage is TRBJ2-3, with TRBD2 as a possible D gene (5 bases). The CDR3 has 11 residues. Germline V CDR1 and CDR2: SGHAT, FQNNGV. Trimming shortened V by 5 bases and J by 10 bases, and 10 bases separated the two germline ends. The chain's CDR3 is CASSPSSAQYF. CDR3 nucleotides: TGTGCCAGCAGCCCTAGTAGCGCGCAGTATTTT.

V is TRBV11-2 and J is TRBJ2-2; unclear D gene. The CDR3 length is 13 residues. CDR1 SGHAT and CDR2 FQNNGV come from the germline V gene. V was shortened by 1 base and J by 8 bases, with 8 bases between the two germline ends. Here the CDR3 reads CASSLGVVGELFF. The CDR3 DNA sequence: TGTGCCAGCAGCTTAGGCGTAGTAGGGGAGCTGTTTTTT.

As to this clone: The same CDR3 arises from other DNA sequences in this sample as well. This chain links TRBV11-2 with TRBJ1-5, with D uncertain. The V and J ends lost 0 bases and 7 bases respectively, with 7 bases between them. The CDR3 is 13 residues long. Germline CDR1 is SGHAT and CDR2 is FQNNGV. The CDR3 DNA reads as TGTGCCAGCAGCTTAGACCGGGGACAGCCCCAGCATTTT. It specifies CASSLDRGQPQHF.

V gene TRBV19 combines with J gene TRBJ2-1; perhaps TRBD1 as D (5 bases). The germline V gene encodes CDR1 LNHDA and CDR2 SQIVND (reference sequence). V dropped 3 bases and J dropped 0 bases, with 15 bases sitting between them. The CDR3 runs to 17 residues. The chain's CDR3 is CASSIGPGSSSYNEQFF. The CDR3 DNA reads TGTGCCAGTAGTATTGGGCCAGGGTCCTCCTCCTACAATGAGCAGTTCTTC.

This chain connects TRBV10-1 to TRBJ2-7; D unresolved. V was pared by 5 bases and J by 0 bases, with 14 bases between. The CDR3 totals 15 residues. From germline, CDR1 is WNHNN and CDR2 SYGVQD (reference sequence). In nucleotides, the CDR3 is TGCGCCAGCAGTTCTCTCGGCCCTAGCTCCTACGAGCAGTACTTC. This encodes CASSSLGPSSYEQYF.

This sequence joins TRBV6-5 and TRBJ1-1; D not certain. V was shortened by 2 bases and J by 1 base, with 5 bases between the two germline ends. The CDR3 is made up of 13 amino acids. Germline V CDR1 and CDR2: MNHEY, SVGAGI. The CDR3 DNA reads as TGTGCCAGCAGTTACGGGAGGAACACTGAAGCTTTCTTT. This sequence encodes CASSYGRNTEAFF.

The genes are TRBV6-1 and TRBJ2-7; tentatively, D is TRBD1 (5 bases). Germline loops: CDR1 MNHNS, CDR2 SASEGT. Trimming pared 10 bases from V and 2 bases from J, leaving 18 bases between. This CDR3 is built from 14 residues. CDR3 in amino acids: CATQIKDSPYEQYF. The CDR3 DNA sequence: TGTGCCACCCAGATTAAAGACAGCCCCTACGAGCAGTACTTC.

The V call is TRBV2, the J call TRBJ2-2, with TRBD2 identical over 7 bases. This CDR3 is built from 13 residues. Germline CDR1 reads SNHLY; CDR2 reads FYNNEI. V gave up 8 bases and J gave up 7 bases; unmatched junction bases: 7. This CDR3 is CASLGGFFGELFF. The DNA for the CDR3 is TGTGCCAGCTTGGGGGGGTTTTTCGGGGAGCTGTTTTTT. The full variable domain, with the rest looked up from reference TRBV2 and TRBJ2-2, is EPEVTQTPSHQVTQMGQEVILRCVPISNHLYFYWYRQILGQKVEFLVSFYNNEISEKSEIFDDQFSVERPDGSNFTLKIRSTKLEDSAMYFCASLGGFFGELFFGEGSRLTVL.

The chain employs TRBV7-6 and TRBJ2-7; 7 bases map to TRBD1. The CDR3 length is 13 residues. Germline trimming cut 2 bases from V and 6 bases from J; bases unmatched to any gene: 4. Germline CDR1 reads SGHVS; CDR2 reads FNYEAQ. DNA for the CDR3: TGTGCCAGCAGCTTAACAGGGGTAAGCGAGCAGTACTTC. Translated: CASSLTGVSEQYF. Filled out from reference TRBV7-6 and TRBJ2-7, the complete variable domain reads GAGVSQSPRYKVTKRGQDVALRCDPISGHVSLYWYRQALGQGPEFLTYFNYEAQQDKSGLPNDRFSAERPEGSISTLTIQRTEQRDSAMYRCASSLTGVSEQYFGPGTRLTVT.

V is TRBV29-1 and J is TRBJ1-2; TRBD1 aligns across 7 bases. Germline V gene data show CDR1 as SQVTM and CDR2 as ANQGSEA. The V segment lost 0 bases and the J segment 8 bases; nucleotides outside the gene matches: 9. The CDR3 consists of 14 residues. Here the CDR3 DNA reads TGCAGCGTTGAAGATTGGGGCAGGGGGGTCGGCTACACCTTC. Translated: CSVEDWGRGVGYTF. Drawing the rest from reference TRBV29-1 and TRBJ1-2, the complete variable domain is SAVISQKPSRDICQRGTSLTIQCQVDSQVTMMFWYRQQPGQSLTLIATANQGSEATYESGFVIDKFPISRPNLTFSTLTVSNMSPEDSSIYLCSVEDWGRGVGYTFGSGTRLTVV.

This chain links TRBV7-9 with TRBJ1-2; a possible D gene is TRBD1 (5 bases). The germline gives CDR1 SEHNR, CDR2 FQNEAQ (reference sequence). Deletions cut 2 bases from V and 4 bases from J, with 8 bases between. This CDR3 contains 13 residues. CDR3 nucleotide sequence: TGTGCCAGCAGCTTACAGGGAACCTATGGCTACACCTTC. It is translated as CASSLQGTYGYTF.

As for this clone: Distinct nucleotide sequences in the sample also encode this CDR3. J is TRBJ2-3 and V is TRBV19; weak D call: TRBD2 (6 bases). The germline V and J ends were trimmed by 4 bases and 1 base, with 6 bases remaining between them. CDR1 is LNHDA, CDR2 SQIVND, per germline (reference sequence). The CDR3 is 13 amino acids. DNA of the CDR3: TGTGCCAGTAGTAGCGGGGGCACAGATACGCAGTATTTT. It specifies CASSSGGTDTQYF.

V gene TRBV29-1 combines with J gene TRBJ2-1; no clear D. V lost 6 bases and J lost 4, with 4 bases in between. There are 10 residues in the CDR3. Looked up from germline, CDR1 is SQVTM and CDR2 is ANQGSEA. The CDR3 loop reads CSVTYNEQFF. CDR3 DNA sequence: TGCAGCGTGACTTACAATGAGCAGTTCTTC.

The chain has TRBV28 and TRBJ2-5; D is perhaps TRBD1 (5 bases). The germline V and J ends were trimmed by 2 bases and 5 bases, with 6 bases remaining between them. Germline V lookup: CDR1 MDHEN, CDR2 SYDVKM. The CDR3 contains 12 residues. The CDR3 nucleotides are TGTGCCAGCAGTTTAAAGGGGGAGACCCAGTACTTC. Translated, it gives CASSLKGETQYF.

This chain joins TRBV30 and TRBJ2-2; D is unresolved. This CDR3 comprises 13 residues. The germline V gene encodes CDR1 GTSNPN and CDR2 SVGIG (reference sequence). The V and J ends lost 2 bases and 1 base respectively, with 5 bases between them. The CDR3 loop reads CAWSSQNTGELFF. The DNA of the CDR3 is TGTGCCTGGAGTTCCCAGAACACCGGGGAGCTGTTTTTT.

This chain connects TRBV6-6 to TRBJ2-7; D possibly corresponds to TRBD2 (5 bases). Trimming cost V 7 bases and J 1 base, with 11 bases left between them. Germline V lookup: CDR1 MNHNY, CDR2 SVGAGI (reference sequence). This CDR3 spans 13 amino acids. Here the CDR3 DNA reads TGTGCCAGCACCAAGGACTGGTCCTACGAGCAGTACTTC. Residues: CASTKDWSYEQYF.

The CDR3 DNA sequence: TGTGCCAGCAGCCAAGATCCGCGGAATTCCTACAATGAGCAGTTCTTC. Its protein is CASSQDPRNSYNEQFF. This chain links TRBV4-2 with TRBJ2-1, with no clear D. Germline V lookup: CDR1 LGHNA, CDR2 YNFKEQ. The CDR3 has 16 amino acids. Trimming took 0 bases from V and 1 from J, leaving 10 bases between them.

The rearrangement links TRBV6-1 to TRBJ1-1; D unclear. V lost 0 bases and J 8 bases, leaving 7 bases between the germline ends. The length of the CDR3 is 12 residues. The germline V gene encodes CDR1 MNHNS and CDR2 SASEGT. This chain's CDR3 is CASSEAYGEAFF. The CDR3 DNA reads TGTGCCAGCAGTGAAGCGTACGGGGAAGCTTTCTTT.

V is TRBV5-1 and J is TRBJ2-3, with 8 bases matching TRBD1. From germline, CDR1 is SGHRS and CDR2 YFSETQ. Losses at the gene ends were 0 bases for V and 3 bases for J; bases not matched to a gene: 3. CDR3 length equals 15 residues. CDR3 region: CASSLEDRVTDTQYF. The CDR3 DNA reads as TGCGCCAGCAGCTTGGAGGACAGGGTTACAGATACGCAGTATTTT.

For the CDR3, the DNA is TGTGCCAGCAGCTTGGCGGGGATGGGGGAAAAACTGTTTTTT. The encoded protein is CASSLAGMGEKLFF. The V call is TRBV5-6, the J call TRBJ1-4; D unclear. CDR3 length: 14 residues. The V gene's germline CDR1 is SGHDT and CDR2 YYEEEE. Between the trimmed V and J ends, which lost 0 bases and 8 bases, there was a span of 11 bases.

V is TRBV15 and J is TRBJ2-7; D gene ambiguous. CDR3 length: 13 amino acids. Germline values: CDR1 LNHNV, CDR2 YYDKDF (reference sequence). Deletions cut 1 base from V and 6 bases from J, with 10 bases between. CDR3 loop: CATSRGVEREQYF. The CDR3 coding sequence is TGTGCCACCAGCAGAGGGGTAGAGCGCGAGCAGTACTTC.

The CDR3 reads CASSLAGGLAGIGETQYF. The DNA for the CDR3 is TGTGCCAGCAGCTTGGCGGGGGGACTAGCGGGAATAGGAGAGACCCAGTACTTC. The rearrangement links TRBV7-9 to TRBJ2-5; TRBD2 agrees at 13 bases. Germline loops: CDR1 SEHNR, CDR2 FQNEAQ (reference sequence). The trim removed 3 bases at V and 4 bases at J, leaving 11 bases unmatched. The CDR3 loop spans 18 amino acids. The entire variable domain, with the rest obtained from reference TRBV7-9 and TRBJ2-5, is as follows: DTGVSQNPRHKITKRGQNVTFRCDPISEHNRLYWYRQTLGQGPEFLTYFQNEAQLEKSRLLSDRFSAERPKGSFSTLEIQRTEQGDSAMYLCASSLAGGLAGIGETQYFGPGTRLLVL.

This clone was detected once. V usage is TRBV28 and J usage is TRBJ2-7; D is unclear. From germline, CDR1 is MDHEN and CDR2 SYDVKM. The V and J ends lost 2 bases and 0 bases respectively, with 11 bases between them. This CDR3 spans 15 amino acids. The CDR3 loop is CASSLNSPISYEQYF. The CDR3 coding sequence is TGTGCCAGCAGTTTAAACAGCCCAATCTCCTACGAGCAGTACTTC.

This chain joins TRBV7-3 and TRBJ2-1; 7 bases are a match to TRBD2. The germline V gene has CDR1 SGHTA and CDR2 FQGTGA. This CDR3 spans 16 amino acids. The V segment lost 2 bases and the J segment 1 base; nucleotides outside the gene matches: 5. The CDR3 sequence: CASSLEGGRSYNEQFF. In nucleotides, the CDR3 is TGTGCCAGCAGCTTAGAGGGCGGGAGATCCTACAATGAGCAGTTCTTC.